This paragraph reports one T cell receptor (beta chain). No cognate antigen has been identified for it. Base qualities are not at hand, and no much larger clone is one base apart. The data stem from a study of blood T cell repertoires in COVID-19 (dated by TCRdb to 2020 to 2022). As for the study more broadly: Samples from collaborators originated in the United States, Italy and Spain and spanned both the acute and convalescent phases of COVID-19. The prospective study material was composed of cDNA or gDNA derived from T cells, B-cell-depleted T cells, or PBMCs. The samples were drawn from two sources: the first 160 participants of the ongoing ImmuneRACE study, and 1,254 subjects contributed by 6 global collaborators. Where available, HLA class I and class II types were obtained from metadata supplied by the sample provider rather than from assay-based typing. Deeply sampled blood TCRbeta repertoires from subjects exposed to, actively infected with, or recovered from COVID-19 were included in the dataset. A de-identified subject ID, COVID-19 status, age in years and sex were almost always included in the sample metadata. The repertoires were released in a freely available public database intended as a resource for research on the immune response to SARS-CoV-2.

What the authors observed across the whole study: Clinical and demographic metadata were provided uncurated, with the amount varying by source and participant.

In Seattle, one collaborating source enrolled patients while the infection was active and tracked those patients longitudinally over the course of disease. Collaborating institutions collected whole blood in K2EDTA tubes following their own protocols. For TCRbeta analysis, collaborators shipped samples in one of three forms: frozen whole blood, isolated PBMCs, or DNA extracted from either of those sample types. The immunoSEQ Assay, a bias-controlled multiplex PCR, was used to amplify TCRbeta CDR3 regions from genomic DNA. Under the source paper's analysis protocol: Nucleated cell counts per sample were estimated from amplification of reference gene primers within the assay. To quantify the absolute abundance of each unique TCRbeta CDR3 rearrangement, sequence reads were collapsed and filtered. For each sample, productive Simpson clonality was calculated by taking the square root of Simpson's diversity index across productive rearrangements. The clones in this table, taken by TCRdb from immuneACCESS, are in-frame only. Not every clone is retained; where verified, under half of the shortfall comes from an unresolved V gene, and the cause of the rest is unknown. V, J and clone size are taken as reported in that table, and D and trimming were inferred from the DNA itself. The sample data list roughly 200,000 clones, and 70% to 90% of these were observed just once. The top ten clones comprise approximately 18% of the sample.

Via the germline V gene (reference sequence), CDR1 is SGHNT and CDR2 YYREEE. Measured from the cysteine to the phenylalanine, the CDR3 is 15 residues long. Only CDR3 DNA remains: 45 bases, in frame from the first base. V has 2 bases trimmed and J has 8 bases trimmed; junction bases matching no gene number 7. The receptor chain draws on TRBV5-4 and TRBJ1-6, and 7 junctional nucleotides match TRBD1. Material for sequencing was peripheral blood. This TCR derives from a person aged 70 to 85 with COVID-19, enrolled during active disease. The CDR3: CASSLNRGWDSPLHF. The DNA sequence reads TGTGCCAGCAGCTTAAACAGGGGTTGGGATTCACCCCTCCACTTT. The CDR3 plus the reference TRBV5-4 and TRBJ1-6 genes for the other parts give the full variable domain: ETGVTQSPTHLIKTRGQQVTLRCSSQSGHNTVSWYQQALGQGPQFIFQYYREEENGRGNFPPRFSGLQFPNYSSELNVNALELDDSALYLCASSLNRGWDSPLHFGNGTRLTVT.